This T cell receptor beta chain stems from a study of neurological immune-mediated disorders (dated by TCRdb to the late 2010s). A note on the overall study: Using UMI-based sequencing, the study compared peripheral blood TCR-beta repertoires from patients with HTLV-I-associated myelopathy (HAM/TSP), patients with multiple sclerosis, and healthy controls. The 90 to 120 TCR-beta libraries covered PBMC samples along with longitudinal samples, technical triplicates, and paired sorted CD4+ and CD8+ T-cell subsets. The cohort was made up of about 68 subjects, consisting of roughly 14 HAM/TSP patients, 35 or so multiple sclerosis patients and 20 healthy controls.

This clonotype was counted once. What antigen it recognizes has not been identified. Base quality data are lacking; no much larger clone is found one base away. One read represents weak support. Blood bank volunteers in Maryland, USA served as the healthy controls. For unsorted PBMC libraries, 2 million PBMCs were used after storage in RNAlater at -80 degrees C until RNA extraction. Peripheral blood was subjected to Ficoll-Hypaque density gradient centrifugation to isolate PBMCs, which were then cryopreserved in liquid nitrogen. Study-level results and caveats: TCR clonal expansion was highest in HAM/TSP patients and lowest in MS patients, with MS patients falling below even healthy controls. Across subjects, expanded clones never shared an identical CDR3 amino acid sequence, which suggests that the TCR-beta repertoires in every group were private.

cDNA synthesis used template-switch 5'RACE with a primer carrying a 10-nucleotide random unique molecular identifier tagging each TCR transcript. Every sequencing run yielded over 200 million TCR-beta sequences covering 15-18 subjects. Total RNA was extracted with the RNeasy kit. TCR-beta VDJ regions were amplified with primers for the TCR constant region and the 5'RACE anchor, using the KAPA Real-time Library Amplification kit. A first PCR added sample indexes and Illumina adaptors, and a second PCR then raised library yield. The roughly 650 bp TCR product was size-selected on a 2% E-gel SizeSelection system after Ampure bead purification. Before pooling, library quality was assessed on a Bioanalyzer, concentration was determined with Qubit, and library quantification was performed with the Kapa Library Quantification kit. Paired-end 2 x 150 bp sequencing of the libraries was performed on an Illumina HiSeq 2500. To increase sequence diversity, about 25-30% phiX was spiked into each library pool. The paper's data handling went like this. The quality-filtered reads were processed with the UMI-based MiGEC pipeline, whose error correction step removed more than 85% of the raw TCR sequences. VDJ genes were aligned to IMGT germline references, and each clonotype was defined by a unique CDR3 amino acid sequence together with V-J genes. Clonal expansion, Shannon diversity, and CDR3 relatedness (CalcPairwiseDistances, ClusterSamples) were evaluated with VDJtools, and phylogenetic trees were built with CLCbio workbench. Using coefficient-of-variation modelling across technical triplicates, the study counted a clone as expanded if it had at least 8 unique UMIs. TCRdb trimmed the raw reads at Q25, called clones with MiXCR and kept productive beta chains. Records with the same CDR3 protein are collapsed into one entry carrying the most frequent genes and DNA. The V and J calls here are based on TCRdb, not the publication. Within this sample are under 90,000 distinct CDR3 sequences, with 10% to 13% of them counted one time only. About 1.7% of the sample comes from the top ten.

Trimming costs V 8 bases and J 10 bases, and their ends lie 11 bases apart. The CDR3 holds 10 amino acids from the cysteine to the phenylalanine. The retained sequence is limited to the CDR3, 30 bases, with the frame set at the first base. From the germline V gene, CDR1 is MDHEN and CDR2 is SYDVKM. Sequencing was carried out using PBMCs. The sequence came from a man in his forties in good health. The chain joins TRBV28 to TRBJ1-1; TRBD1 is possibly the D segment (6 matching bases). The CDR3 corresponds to CASSRGIAFF. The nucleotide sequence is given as TGTGCCAGCTCCAGGGGAATAGCTTTCTTT.